A single sample gave rise to the 11 T cell receptor beta chains below, sequenced in a study of STAT5B mutations in CD4+ large granular lymphocyte leukemia. Profiling relied on immunoSEQ multiplex PCR, and the TCRdb table lists in-frame clones only, not all of them. This sample has some 4,900 clones, with 88% found just once. The sequenced sample was PBMCs. All receptors come from a man between 35 and 55 years old with CD4+ T-cell large granular lymphocyte leukemia.

This chain connects TRBV30 to TRBJ1-1; 7 bases fit TRBD1. The germline gives CDR1 GTSNPN, CDR2 SVGIG (reference sequence). The CDR3 runs to 13 residues. The trim removed 4 bases at V and 6 bases at J, leaving 8 bases unmatched. As DNA, the CDR3 is TGTGCCTGGAAAGAGACAGGGATCGCTGAAGCTTTCTTT. It yields the protein CAWKETGIAEAFF.

This clone appeared once. The genes are TRBV5-1 and TRBJ2-7; 7 bases fit TRBD1. Germline values: CDR1 SGHRS, CDR2 YFSETQ. V gave up 5 bases and J gave up 0 bases; unmatched junction bases: 5. The CDR3 loop spans 14 amino acids. This CDR3 is CASRPTGDSYEQYF. CDR3 DNA sequence: TGCGCCAGCAGGCCTACAGGGGACTCCTACGAGCAGTACTTC. Together with reference TRBV5-1 and TRBJ2-7, the CDR3 gives the full variable domain: KAGVTQTPRYLIKTRGQQVTLSCSPISGHRSVSWYQQTPGQGLQFLFEYFSETQRNKGNFPGRFSGRQFSNSRSEMNVSTLELGDSALYLCASRPTGDSYEQYFGPGTRLTVT.

The chain joins TRBV7-2 to TRBJ2-3; D could derive from TRBD1 or TRBD2 (5 bases each). The CDR3 has 14 amino acids. The germline CDR1 and CDR2 sequences are SGHTA and FQGNSA. V lost 0 bases to trimming and J lost 2 bases, with 6 bases between them. This CDR3 reads CASSLAGDTDTQYF. For the CDR3, the DNA is TGTGCCAGCAGCTTAGCGGGGGACACAGATACGCAGTATTTT.

The V gene is TRBV4-2, the J gene TRBJ1-1; D not certain. V was pared by 0 bases and J by 0 bases, with 11 bases between. Germline CDR1 LGHNA, CDR2 YNFKEQ. The CDR3 is made up of 16 amino acids. CDR3 DNA: TGTGCCAGCAGCCAAGACGGCAGCCGTATGAACACTGAAGCTTTCTTT. Amino acids: CASSQDGSRMNTEAFF.

This clone was seen once. The CDR3 coding sequence is TGTGCCAGCAGCTACAGGGGTAGTTCACCCCTCCACTTT. Translated, it gives CASSYRGSSPLHF. The V gene is TRBV7-8, the J gene TRBJ1-6; 7 bases fit TRBD1. Germline CDR1 reads SGHVS; CDR2 reads FQNEAQ. V was pared by 4 bases and J by 9 bases, with 3 bases of the junction left unmatched. The CDR3 is 13 residues long.

The chain links TRBV2 to TRBJ2-7; tentative D call: TRBD1 (5 bases). This CDR3 contains 13 residues. Germline CDR1 is SNHLY and CDR2 is FYNNEI. V lost 8 bases and J lost 4, with 15 bases in between. CDR3 DNA sequence: TGTGCCAGCTCGCCCCCAGGGCCGTACGAGCAGTACTTC. It specifies CASSPPGPYEQYF.

The sample holds a few counts of this clone. This chain joins TRBV10-3 and TRBJ1-2; 7 bases are a match to TRBD1. From germline, CDR1 is ENHRY and CDR2 SYGVKD. The CDR3 has 14 amino acids. The J segment lost 4 bases and the V segment lost 2 bases, leaving 4 bases of the junction unmatched. The CDR3 spells CAISEGWDSYGYTF. CDR3 nucleotide sequence: TGTGCCATCAGTGAGGGATGGGACAGCTATGGCTACACCTTC.

The chain combines TRBV5-1 with TRBJ2-1; TRBD2 matches 11 bases. With V trimmed by 0 bases and J by 4 bases, 9 bases remained unmatched. Germline-derived CDR1 and CDR2 are SGHRS and YFSETQ. CDR3 length equals 18 residues. The CDR3 bases are TGCGCCAGCAGCTTGGCCAGGGGACTAGCGGCCCCTTACAATGAGCAGTTCTTC. It translates to CASSLARGLAAPYNEQFF.

The chain joins TRBV5-1 to TRBJ2-3; TRBD2 aligns across 9 bases. V dropped 4 bases and J dropped 4; count of bases not matched to a gene: 10. Germline assignment: CDR1 SGHRS and CDR2 YFSETQ. This CDR3 contains 16 residues. The CDR3 loop is CASSDGTSLMADTQYF. CDR3 DNA: TGCGCCAGCAGCGACGGGACTAGCCTGATGGCAGATACGCAGTATTTT.

The chain recombines TRBV28 with TRBJ2-7; 7 bases line up with TRBD1. Germline V CDR1 and CDR2: MDHEN, SYDVKM. With V trimmed by 6 bases and J by 4 bases, 3 bases remained unmatched. CDR3 length: 12 amino acids. CDR3 coding DNA: TGTGCCAGCAGCGACAGGGTTTACGAGCAGTACTTC. As protein: CASSDRVYEQYF. The full variable domain, completed using reference TRBV28 and TRBJ2-7, is DVKVTQSSRYLVKRTGEKVFLECVQDMDHENMFWYRQDPGLGLRLIYFSYDVKMKEKGDIPEGYSVSREKKERFSLILESASTNQTSMYLCASSDRVYEQYFGPGTRLTVT.

This rearrangement joins TRBV15 to TRBJ1-3; no reliable D call. CDR1 LNHNV and CDR2 YYDKDF come from the germline V gene (reference sequence). V shed 7 bases and J shed 0 bases, with 10 bases lying between them. The CDR3 is 14 amino acids. CDR3 sequence: CATTTGFSGNTIYF. The CDR3 nucleotides read TGTGCCACCACCACGGGCTTCTCTGGAAACACCATATATTTT.